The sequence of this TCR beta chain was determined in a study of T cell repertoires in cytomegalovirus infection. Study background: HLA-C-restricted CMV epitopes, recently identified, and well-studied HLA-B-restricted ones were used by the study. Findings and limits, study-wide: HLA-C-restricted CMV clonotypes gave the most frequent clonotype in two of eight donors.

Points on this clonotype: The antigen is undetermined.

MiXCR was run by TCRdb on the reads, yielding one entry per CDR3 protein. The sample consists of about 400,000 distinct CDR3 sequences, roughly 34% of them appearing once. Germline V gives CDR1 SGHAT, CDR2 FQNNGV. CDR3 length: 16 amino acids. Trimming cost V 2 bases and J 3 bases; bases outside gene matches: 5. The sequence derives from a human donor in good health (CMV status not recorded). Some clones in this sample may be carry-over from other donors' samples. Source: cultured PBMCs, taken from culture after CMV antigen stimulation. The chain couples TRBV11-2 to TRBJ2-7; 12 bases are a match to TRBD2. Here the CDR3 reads CASSLTTSGSFYEQYV. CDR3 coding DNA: TGTGCCAGCAGCTTAACGACTAGCGGGAGCTTCTACGAGCAGTACGTC.